This T cell receptor (beta chain) originates from a study of T-cell reconstitution after alpha-beta-depleted transplantation in children. Findings and caveats of the study: At day 60, the high TCRbeta diversity found in some patients originated from recipient T cells and thymic progenitors that had survived. After transplant, at about two months, alpha-beta T cells were reportedly derived from several hundred expanded graft clones. T-cell counts and diversity were attributed mostly to newly produced T cells one year after transplant.

J gave up 2 bases and V 4 bases, and 15 bases lay outside the gene matches. The V gene's germline CDR1 is SGHRS and CDR2 YFSETQ. This CDR3 contains 17 residues. It was with unique molecular identifiers that the TCRbeta library was prepared. TCRdb analysed the PCR reads with MiXCR anew, one entry per CDR3 protein. This table holds 60,000 to 85,000 distinct CDR3 sequences, 15% to 20% found once. Concerning this clonotype: Its specificity is not known.

The chain links TRBV5-1 to TRBJ2-7; TRBD1 aligns across 7 bases. The receptor was isolated from a male patient between 2 and 10 years old who had a stem cell transplant for acute lymphoblastic leukemia, so the T cells may come from the graft donor. The source was PBMCs, mostly from graft donor cells, collected 360 days after TCRalphabeta/CD19-depleted stem cell transplant. The CDR3: CASSGVVKPGQPYEQYF. CDR3 bases: TGCGCCAGCAGCGGCGTTGTTAAACCGGGACAGCCCTACGAGCAGTACTTC. Variable domain in full (rest from reference TRBV5-1 and TRBJ2-7): KAGVTQTPRYLIKTRGQQVTLSCSPISGHRSVSWYQQTPGQGLQFLFEYFSETQRNKGNFPGRFSGRQFSNSRSEMNVSTLELGDSALYLCASSGVVKPGQPYEQYFGPGTRLTVT.